The 30 T cell receptor beta chains below all came from one sample that was sequenced in a study of shared clonotypes between healthy human individuals. Repertoires were generated with immunoSEQ multiplex PCR, while TCRdb's copy carries only in-frame clones and drops some. The sample carries hundreds of thousands of clones, around 73% recorded once. Sequenced material: memory CD4+ T cells sorted from blood. The subset denotes: CD45RA-negative fraction. The receptors derive from a woman aged 25 to 39 in good health.

The chain recombines TRBV28 with TRBJ2-4; D is unclear. In germline, CDR1 is MDHEN, CDR2 SYDVKM. The CDR3 has 15 residues. Trimming pared 6 bases from V and 0 bases from J, leaving 12 bases between. The CDR3 bases are TGTGCCAGCAGCCCCAGTAAGCTAGCCAAAAACATTCAGTACTTC. This codes for CASSPSKLAKNIQYF.

J is TRBJ2-1 and V is TRBV6-6; a weak D match, TRBD2 (6 bases). This CDR3 is built from 14 residues. V was pared by 6 bases and J by 5 bases, with 14 bases between. Germline V gene lookup returns CDR1 MNHNY and CDR2 SVGAGI (reference sequence). This CDR3 reads CASSSGTWNNEQFF. The DNA for the CDR3 is TGTGCCAGCAGCTCCGGGACTTGGAACAATGAGCAGTTCTTC.

This chain uses TRBV5-1 with TRBJ1-3, with no clear D. The CDR3 is 14 residues long. V shed 4 bases and J shed 2 bases, with 10 bases lying between them. Germline V gives CDR1 SGHRS, CDR2 YFSETQ. CDR3 amino acids: CASSPSTAGNTIYF. CDR3 coding DNA: TGCGCCAGCAGCCCGTCGACGGCTGGAAACACCATATATTTT.

This sequence joins TRBV19 and TRBJ2-1; D uncertain. CDR1 LNHDA and CDR2 SQIVND come from the germline V gene (reference sequence). The CDR3 runs to 14 residues. Trimming left V 7 bases short and J 2 bases short, with 12 bases between. The CDR3 DNA reads TGTGCCAGTAAGGGCAAATCGACCTACAATGAGCAGTTCTTC. It encodes CASKGKSTYNEQFF.

The chain joins TRBV27 to TRBJ2-3; D is unresolved. This CDR3 has 14 amino acids. Deletions cut 5 bases from V and 4 bases from J, with 13 bases between. CDR1 is MNHEY, CDR2 SMNVEV, per germline (reference sequence). In DNA, the CDR3 is TGTGCCAGCAGTATCCGGTCCGAGGCAGATACGCAGTATTTT. It translates to CASSIRSEADTQYF.

The chain has TRBV6-6 and TRBJ2-5, with D possibly called TRBD1 or TRBD2 (6 bases each). Trimming cost V 2 bases and J 9 bases, with 16 bases left between them. The length of the CDR3 is 14 residues. Germline CDR1 reads MNHNY; CDR2 reads SVGAGI (reference sequence). The CDR3 bases are TGTGCCAGCAGTTACGGGTGGGGGGCTGAAGCCCAGTACTTC. It codes for CASSYGWGAEAQYF.

With respect to this clone: A far larger clone is off by one base, so a read error is likely. This chain joins TRBV11-2 and TRBJ2-3, with TRBD2 matching over 13 bases. V lost 3 bases and J lost 4; bases outside the gene matches: 1. CDR3 size: 15 residues. Per the germline V gene, CDR1 is SGHAT and CDR2 is FQNNGV. The CDR3 loop reads CASSLGLAGPDTQYF. In DNA, the CDR3 is TGTGCCAGCAGCTTGGGACTAGCGGGACCAGATACGCAGTATTTT.

J is TRBJ1-2 and V is TRBV11-2; 8 bases match TRBD1. This CDR3 comprises 15 residues. Trimming at V came to 2 bases and at J to 4 bases, leaving 6 bases not matched to a gene. From germline, CDR1 is SGHAT and CDR2 FQNNGV. The CDR3 nucleotides are TGTGCCAGCAGCTTATCCTCAGGGGGCTCCTATGGCTACACCTTC. This sequence encodes CASSLSSGGSYGYTF.

This chain uses TRBV2 with TRBJ2-3; D is undetermined. Germline-derived CDR1 and CDR2 are SNHLY and FYNNEI. Trimming removed 3 bases from V and 0 bases from J, with 7 bases in between. This CDR3 comprises 14 residues. The CDR3 protein is CASSDQPSTDTQYF. CDR3 bases: TGTGCCAGCAGTGACCAGCCCAGCACAGATACGCAGTATTTT.

The rearrangement joins TRBV19 to TRBJ1-2, with D possibly matching TRBD1 (5 bases). Germline CDR1 LNHDA, CDR2 SQIVND (reference sequence). Between the trimmed V and J ends, which lost 0 bases and 9 bases, there was a span of 11 bases. The CDR3 length is 13 residues. The CDR3 here is CASSIDRERSYTF. Written as DNA, the CDR3 is TGTGCCAGTAGTATAGACAGGGAGAGGAGCTACACCTTC. Looking up the rest from reference TRBV19 and TRBJ1-2 gives the full variable domain: DGGITQSPKYLFRKEGQNVTLSCEQNLNHDAMYWYRQDPGQGLRLIYYSQIVNDFQKGDIAEGYSVSREKKESFPLTVTSAQKNPTAFYLCASSIDRERSYTFGSGTRLTVV.

V usage is TRBV13 and J usage is TRBJ1-4, with unresolved D. Germline V gene lookup returns CDR1 PRHDT and CDR2 FYEKMQ (reference sequence). CDR3 length: 13 residues. V dropped 5 bases and J dropped 8 bases, with 12 bases sitting between them. CDR3 in amino acids: CASSIGPKEKLFF. DNA of the CDR3: TGTGCCAGCAGCATCGGACCGAAAGAAAAACTGTTTTTT.

The DNA of the CDR3 is TGCGCCAGCAGTGAGGGGGAATATCAGCCCCAGCATTTT. Protein sequence: CASSEGEYQPQHF. V and J are TRBV10-2 and TRBJ1-5, with D hard to call. The CDR3 extends over 13 amino acids. Trimming cost V 2 bases and J 5 bases, with 7 bases left between them. In germline, CDR1 is WSHSY, CDR2 SAAADI.

The V gene is TRBV9, the J gene TRBJ1-1; D call uncertain. CDR1 SGDLS and CDR2 YYNGEE come from the germline V gene. The CDR3 contains 15 residues. The ends were cut back, 4 bases at V and 0 bases at J, with 13 bases in the middle. The CDR3 protein is CASSTRTSMNTEAFF. Written as DNA, the CDR3 is TGTGCCAGCAGCACAAGAACTAGCATGAACACTGAAGCTTTCTTT.

In its sample, this clone was seen a few times. The rearrangement joins TRBV6-6 to TRBJ1-3; D is perhaps TRBD1 (6 bases). Germline V CDR1 and CDR2: MNHNY, SVGAGI (reference sequence). This CDR3 has 14 residues. V was shortened by 6 bases and J by 4 bases, with 13 bases between the two germline ends. The CDR3 DNA follows: TGTGCCAGCAGGGAAACAGGGCAGGGAAACACCATATATTTT. Its translation is CASRETGQGNTIYF.

The chain joins TRBV13 to TRBJ2-3, with D perhaps TRBD2 (5 bases). CDR3 length: 18 amino acids. Germline lookup yields CDR1 PRHDT and CDR2 FYEKMQ (reference sequence). V dropped 1 base and J dropped 3 bases, with 20 bases sitting between them. The CDR3 is CASSLVSRGVGRTDTQYF. CDR3 DNA: TGTGCCAGCAGCTTAGTCTCTAGAGGCGTAGGGAGAACAGATACGCAGTATTTT. Complete variable domain (other parts from reference TRBV13 and TRBJ2-3): AAGVIQSPRHLIKEKRETATLKCYPIPRHDTVYWYQQGPGQDPQFLISFYEKMQSDKGSIPDRFSAQQFSDYHSELNMSSLELGDSALYFCASSLVSRGVGRTDTQYFGPGTRLTVL.

Concerning this clone itself: At the DNA level, this CDR3 is encoded by other sequences in the same sample as well. The CDR3 sequence: CASSLPVGEQFF. The CDR3 region has the DNA TGTGCCAGCAGCCTCCCGGTAGGTGAGCAGTTCTTC. The chain recombines TRBV28 with TRBJ2-1; D uncertain. The length of the CDR3 is 12 residues. V was clipped by 6 bases and J by 9 bases, with 12 bases between them. The germline gives CDR1 MDHEN, CDR2 SYDVKM.

This clone has more than one count but fewer than ten. The V and J genes are TRBV6-1 and TRBJ1-3, with D uncertain. Germline V gives CDR1 MNHNS, CDR2 SASEGT. The CDR3 extends over 14 amino acids. V was shortened by 5 bases and J by 0 bases, with 8 bases between the two germline ends. The CDR3 region has the DNA TGTGCCAGCAGTAAGGGCAACTCTGGAAACACCATATATTTT. Protein product: CASSKGNSGNTIYF.

The V and J genes are TRBV19 and TRBJ1-1; 10 bases are shared with TRBD1. The CDR3 has 16 residues. Trimming removed 5 bases from V and 3 bases from J; junction bases left unmatched: 9. In germline, CDR1 is LNHDA, CDR2 SQIVND (reference sequence). The CDR3 DNA sequence: TGTGCCAGTAGTGGCCGGGACAGGGGATGGGACACTGAAGCTTTCTTT. It specifies CASSGRDRGWDTEAFF. Variable domain in full (rest from reference TRBV19 and TRBJ1-1): DGGITQSPKYLFRKEGQNVTLSCEQNLNHDAMYWYRQDPGQGLRLIYYSQIVNDFQKGDIAEGYSVSREKKESFPLTVTSAQKNPTAFYLCASSGRDRGWDTEAFFGQGTRLTVV.

The rearrangement joins TRBV27 to TRBJ2-7; D may be TRBD1 or TRBD2 (5 bases each). Germline-derived CDR1 and CDR2 are MNHEY and SMNVEV (reference sequence). This CDR3 has 15 amino acids. V lost 3 bases and J lost 7, with 19 bases in between. CDR3 coding DNA: TGTGCCAGCAGTTTCTGGGACCGATTCCTACGAGAGCAGTACTTC. Protein sequence: CASSFWDRFLREQYF.

The CDR3 DNA sequence: TGCAGCGTTGAAGATAAGGATACGCAGTATTTT. It encodes CSVEDKDTQYF. This chain connects TRBV29-1 to TRBJ2-3, with no clear D. The CDR3 is made up of 11 amino acids. The V gene lost 0 bases and the J gene lost 6 bases, with 4 bases spanning the gap. The germline gives CDR1 SQVTM, CDR2 ANQGSEA.

This sequence joins TRBV6-6 and TRBJ2-7; D gene unclear. This CDR3 is 12 amino acids long. V lost 2 bases and J 3 bases, leaving 5 bases between the germline ends. CDR1 MNHNY and CDR2 SVGAGI come from the germline V gene (reference sequence). This CDR3 reads CASSYTGYEQYF. DNA of the CDR3: TGTGCCAGCAGTTACACCGGCTACGAGCAGTACTTC.

A word on this clone: The same CDR3 can be traced to other DNA sequences in this sample. The chain uses TRBV18 and TRBJ2-6; the match to TRBD1 covers 9 bases. Germline V CDR1 and CDR2: KGHSH, LQKENI. V lost 2 bases, J lost 2 bases, and 4 bases stayed unmatched. This CDR3 is 17 amino acids long. The CDR3 nucleotides read TGTGCCAGCTCACCAGAGACAGGGGGAACTGGGGCCAACGTCCTGACTTTC. Its protein is CASSPETGGTGANVLTF.

The sample holds a few counts of this clone. The chain is built from TRBV7-9 and TRBJ1-4; D is uncertain. V was clipped by 1 base and J by 3 bases, with 12 bases between them. Germline CDR1 is SEHNR and CDR2 is FQNEAQ (reference sequence). This CDR3 comprises 16 residues. The CDR3 sequence is CASSLGRSAPNEKLFF. The DNA for the CDR3 is TGTGCCAGCAGCTTAGGGAGATCTGCACCTAATGAAAAACTGTTTTTT.

The CDR3 spells CASSLSGASKSDTQYF. For the CDR3, the DNA is TGTGCCAGCAGTTTGTCCGGTGCCTCAAAGTCGGATACGCAGTATTTT. The V gene is TRBV28, the J gene TRBJ2-3; D is unclear. This CDR3 region has 16 residues. Trimming pared 3 bases from V and 6 bases from J, leaving 19 bases between. The germline gives CDR1 MDHEN, CDR2 SYDVKM.

Of note for this clone: A much bigger clone sits one base away, suggesting this may be a read error. The same CDR3 can be traced to other DNA sequences in this sample. The V gene is TRBV5-1, the J gene TRBJ2-1; 9 bases fit TRBD1. Per germline, CDR1 SGHRS and CDR2 YFSETQ. This CDR3 region has 15 residues. Trimming removed 0 bases from V and 3 bases from J; junction bases left unmatched: 1. CDR3: CASSLATGGYNEQFF. The DNA for the CDR3 is TGCGCCAGCAGCTTGGCGACAGGGGGCTACAATGAGCAGTTCTTC.

This clone was counted a single time. This rearrangement joins TRBV6-5 to TRBJ1-4; 7 bases fit TRBD1. J gave up 7 bases and V 6 bases, and 8 bases lay outside the gene matches. CDR1 and CDR2 (germline): MNHEY, SVGAGI. This CDR3 has 14 amino acids. This chain's CDR3 is CASSPQGPGEKLFF. The CDR3, as DNA: TGTGCCAGCAGCCCACAGGGGCCGGGTGAAAAACTGTTTTTT.

The chain is built from TRBV28 and TRBJ2-7; 9 nucleotides agree with TRBD1. Trimming cost V 6 bases and J 1 base; bases outside gene matches: 7. The CDR3 contains 15 residues. Per the germline V gene, CDR1 is MDHEN and CDR2 is SYDVKM. CDR3 coding DNA: TGTGCCAGCAGGGGGTGGGGACAGGGATCCTACGAGCAGTACTTC. Residues: CASRGWGQGSYEQYF.

The V and J genes are TRBV11-1 and TRBJ2-7; the D gene is possibly TRBD1 (6 bases). V lost 4 bases and J 3 bases, leaving 13 bases between the germline ends. The V gene's germline CDR1 is SGHAT and CDR2 FQDESV (reference sequence). This CDR3 spans 14 amino acids. CDR3 sequence reads: CASSSSQGIYEQYF. As DNA, the CDR3 is TGTGCCAGCAGCTCAAGTCAGGGGATCTACGAGCAGTACTTC.

The V and J genes are TRBV29-1 and TRBJ1-2, with 8 bases identical to TRBD1. The CDR3 is made up of 12 amino acids. J lost 5 bases, V lost 3 bases, and 2 bases had no gene match. The V gene's germline CDR1 is SQVTM and CDR2 ANQGSEA. CDR3 sequence: CSVETGDYGYTF. CDR3 nucleotide sequence: TGCAGCGTTGAGACAGGGGATTATGGCTACACCTTC.

Turning to this clone: Other DNA sequences in the sample encode the same CDR3. The V gene is TRBV10-2, the J gene TRBJ1-5, with no clear D. Germline V gene lookup returns CDR1 WSHSY and CDR2 SAAADI. Trimming pared 0 bases from V and 4 bases from J, leaving 7 bases between. The CDR3 has 14 residues. The CDR3 sequence is CASSESVRNQPQHF. The CDR3 nucleotides read TGCGCCAGCAGTGAGTCGGTAAGAAATCAGCCCCAGCATTTT.